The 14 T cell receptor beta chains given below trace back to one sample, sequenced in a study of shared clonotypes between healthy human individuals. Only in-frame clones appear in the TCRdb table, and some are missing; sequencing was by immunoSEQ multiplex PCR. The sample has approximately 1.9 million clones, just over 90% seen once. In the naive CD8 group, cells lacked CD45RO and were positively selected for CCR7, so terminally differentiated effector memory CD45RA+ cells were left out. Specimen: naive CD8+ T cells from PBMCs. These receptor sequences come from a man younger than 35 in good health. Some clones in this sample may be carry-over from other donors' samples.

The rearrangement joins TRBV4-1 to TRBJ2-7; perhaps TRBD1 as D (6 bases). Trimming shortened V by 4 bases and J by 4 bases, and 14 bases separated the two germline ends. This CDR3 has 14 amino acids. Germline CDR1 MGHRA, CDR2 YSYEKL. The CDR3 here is CASSLRDTLYEQYF. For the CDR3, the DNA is TGCGCCAGCAGCCTCCGGGACACACTTTACGAGCAGTACTTC.

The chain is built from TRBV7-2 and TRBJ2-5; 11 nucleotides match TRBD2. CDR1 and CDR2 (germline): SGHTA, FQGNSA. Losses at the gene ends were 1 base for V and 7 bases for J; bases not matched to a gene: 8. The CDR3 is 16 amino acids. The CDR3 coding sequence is TGTGCCAGCAGCTTAGGGCAGTGGCTAGCGGGAGGGACCCAGTACTTC. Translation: CASSLGQWLAGGTQYF.

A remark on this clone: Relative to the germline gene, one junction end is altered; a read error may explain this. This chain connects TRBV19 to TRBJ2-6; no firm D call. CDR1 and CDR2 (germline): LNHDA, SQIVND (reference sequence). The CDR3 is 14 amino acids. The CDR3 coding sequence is TGTGCCAGTAGTATACAGTCTGGCGCCAACGTCCTGACTTTC. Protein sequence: CASSIQSGANVLTF.

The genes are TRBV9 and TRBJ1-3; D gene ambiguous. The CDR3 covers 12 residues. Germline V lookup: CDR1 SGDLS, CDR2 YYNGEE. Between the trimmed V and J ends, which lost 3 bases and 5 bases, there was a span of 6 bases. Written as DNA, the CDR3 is TGTGCCAGCAGCGGGCCCCGAAACACCATATATTTT. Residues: CASSGPRNTIYF.

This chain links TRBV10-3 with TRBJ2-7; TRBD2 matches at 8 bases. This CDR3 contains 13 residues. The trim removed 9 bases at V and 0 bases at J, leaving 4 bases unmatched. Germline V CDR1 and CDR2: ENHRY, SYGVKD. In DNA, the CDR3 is TGTGCCATGAGCGGGGGTGGCTCCTACGAGCAGTACTTC. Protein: CAMSGGGSYEQYF.

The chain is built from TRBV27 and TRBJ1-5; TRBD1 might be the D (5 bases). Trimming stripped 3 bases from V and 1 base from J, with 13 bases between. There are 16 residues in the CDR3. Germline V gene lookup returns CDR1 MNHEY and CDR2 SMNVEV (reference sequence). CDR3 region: CASSLGGARSNQPQHF. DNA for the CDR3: TGTGCCAGCAGTTTGGGAGGGGCGAGAAGCAATCAGCCCCAGCATTTT.

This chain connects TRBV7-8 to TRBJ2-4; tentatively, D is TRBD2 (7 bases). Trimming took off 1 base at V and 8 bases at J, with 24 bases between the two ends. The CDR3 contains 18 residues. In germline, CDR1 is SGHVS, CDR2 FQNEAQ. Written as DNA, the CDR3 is TGTGCCAGCAGCTTAGGCCCCAAGGGGGGGGCGCAGGATCACATTCAGTACTTC. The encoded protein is CASSLGPKGGAQDHIQYF.

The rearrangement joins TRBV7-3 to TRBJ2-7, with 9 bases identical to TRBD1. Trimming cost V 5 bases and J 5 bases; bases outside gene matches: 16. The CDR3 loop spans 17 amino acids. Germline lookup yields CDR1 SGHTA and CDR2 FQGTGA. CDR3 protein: CASSPPERGTGLDEQYF. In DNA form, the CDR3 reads TGTGCCAGCAGCCCCCCCGAACGCGGGACAGGGTTGGACGAGCAGTACTTC.

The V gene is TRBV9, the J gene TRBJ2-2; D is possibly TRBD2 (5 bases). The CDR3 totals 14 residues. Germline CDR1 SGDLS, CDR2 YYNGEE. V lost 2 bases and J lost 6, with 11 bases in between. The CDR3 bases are TGTGCCAGCAGCGTTAACGGGGTGCCCGGGGAGCTGTTTTTT. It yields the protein CASSVNGVPGELFF.

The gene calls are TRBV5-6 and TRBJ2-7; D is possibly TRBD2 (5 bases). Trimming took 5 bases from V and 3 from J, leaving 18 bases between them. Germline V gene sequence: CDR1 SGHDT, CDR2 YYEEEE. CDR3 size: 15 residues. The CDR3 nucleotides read TGTGCCAGCAGTGCCCTGAGGGCCCAATACTACGAGCAGTACTTC. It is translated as CASSALRAQYYEQYF.

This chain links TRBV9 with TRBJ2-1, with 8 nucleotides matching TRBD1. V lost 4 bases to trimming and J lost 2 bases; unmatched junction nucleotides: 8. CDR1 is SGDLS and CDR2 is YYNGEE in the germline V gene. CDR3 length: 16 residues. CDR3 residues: CASSPSQGATYNEQFF. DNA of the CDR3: TGTGCCAGCAGCCCCTCCCAGGGGGCCACCTACAATGAGCAGTTCTTC.

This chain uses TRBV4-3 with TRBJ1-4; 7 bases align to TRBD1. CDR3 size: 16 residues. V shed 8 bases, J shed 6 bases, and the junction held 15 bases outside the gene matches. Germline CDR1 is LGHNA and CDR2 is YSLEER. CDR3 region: CASGPPFETGYEKLFF. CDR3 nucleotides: TGCGCCAGCGGCCCCCCGTTCGAGACAGGGTATGAAAAACTGTTTTTT.

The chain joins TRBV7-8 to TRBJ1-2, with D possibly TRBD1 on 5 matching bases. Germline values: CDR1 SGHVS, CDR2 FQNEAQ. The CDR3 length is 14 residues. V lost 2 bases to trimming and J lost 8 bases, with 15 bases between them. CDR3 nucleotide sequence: TGTGCCAGCAGCTTATCCGGGACTTTAGGAGGCTACACCTTC. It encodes CASSLSGTLGGYTF. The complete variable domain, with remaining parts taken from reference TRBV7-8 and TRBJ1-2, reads GAGVSQSPRYKVAKRGQDVALRCDPISGHVSLFWYQQALGQGPEFLTYFQNEAQLDKSGLPSDRFFAERPEGSVSTLKIQRTQQEDSAVYLCASSLSGTLGGYTFGSGTRLTVV.

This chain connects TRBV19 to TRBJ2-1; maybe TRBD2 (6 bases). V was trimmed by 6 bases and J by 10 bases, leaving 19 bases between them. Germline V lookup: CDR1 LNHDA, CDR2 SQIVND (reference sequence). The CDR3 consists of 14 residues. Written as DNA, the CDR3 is TGTGCCAGTAGCGATACTACCGGGAGAGCAGAGCAGTTCTTC. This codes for CASSDTTGRAEQFF.